This TCR beta chain appears in the sequencing data of a study of blood T cell repertoires in COVID-19. The wider study: Some COVID-19 samples were acute and others convalescent; all came from the United States, Italy and Spain. In each case, the material was cDNA or gDNA derived from T cells, B-cell-depleted T cells, or PBMCs.

CDR3 length: 14 residues. The germline V gene has CDR1 SGDLS and CDR2 YYNGEE. Trimming left V 0 bases short and J 2 bases short, with 6 bases between. Sequenced by immunoSEQ multiplex PCR; TCRdb stores in-frame clones only, minus some. In the table there are 60,000 to 70,000 clones, 80% to 95% of which are singletons. The V and J genes are TRBV9 and TRBJ1-5, with D unresolved. The TCR sequence derives from a human donor with active COVID-19. The donor label of this sample is uncertain. Sequenced material: peripheral blood. For the CDR3, the DNA is TGTGCCAGCAGCGTAGCCGGGGGCAATCAGCCCCAGCATTTT. Translating it yields CASSVAGGNQPQHF.